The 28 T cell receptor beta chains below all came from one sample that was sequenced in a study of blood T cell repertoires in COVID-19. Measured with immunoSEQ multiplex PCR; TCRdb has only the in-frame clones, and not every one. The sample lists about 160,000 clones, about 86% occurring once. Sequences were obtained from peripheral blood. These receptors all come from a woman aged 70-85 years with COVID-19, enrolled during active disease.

The CDR3 sequence: CASLKGGASDTQYF. In DNA, the CDR3 is TGTGCCAGCCTGAAGGGGGGGGCTTCAGATACGCAGTATTTT. The chain combines TRBV3-1 (or the pseudogene TRBV3-2) with TRBJ2-3; perhaps TRBD2 as D (7 bases). The germline CDR1 and CDR2 sequences are LGHDT and YNNKEL (reference sequence). CDR3 length: 14 amino acids. Trimming took off 8 bases at V and 4 bases at J, with 16 bases between the two ends.

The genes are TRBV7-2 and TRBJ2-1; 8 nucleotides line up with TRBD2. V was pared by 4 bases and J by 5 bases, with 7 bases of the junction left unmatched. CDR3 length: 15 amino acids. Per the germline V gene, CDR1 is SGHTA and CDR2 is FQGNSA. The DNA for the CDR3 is TGTGCCAGCAGCTCTCGGGGGGGCCTCGACAATGAGCAGTTCTTC. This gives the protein CASSSRGGLDNEQFF.

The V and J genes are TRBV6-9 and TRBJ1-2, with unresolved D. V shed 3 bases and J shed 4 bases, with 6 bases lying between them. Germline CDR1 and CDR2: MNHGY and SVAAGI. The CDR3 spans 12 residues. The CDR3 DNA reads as TGTGCCAGCAGTTACGATAGCTATGGCTACACCTTC. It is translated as CASSYDSYGYTF.

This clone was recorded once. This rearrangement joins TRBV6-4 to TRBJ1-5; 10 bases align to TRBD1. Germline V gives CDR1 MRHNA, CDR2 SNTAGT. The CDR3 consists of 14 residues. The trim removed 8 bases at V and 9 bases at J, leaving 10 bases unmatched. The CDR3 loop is CASPQDRGIRPQHF. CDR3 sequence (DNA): TGTGCCAGCCCCCAGGACAGGGGGATTAGGCCCCAGCATTTT.

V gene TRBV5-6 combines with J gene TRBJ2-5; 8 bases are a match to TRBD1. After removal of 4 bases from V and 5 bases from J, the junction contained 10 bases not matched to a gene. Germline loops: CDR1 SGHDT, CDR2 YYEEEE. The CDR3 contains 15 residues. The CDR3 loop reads CASSTRGRLWETQYF. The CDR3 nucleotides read TGTGCCAGCAGCACCAGGGGGCGGTTATGGGAGACCCAGTACTTC.

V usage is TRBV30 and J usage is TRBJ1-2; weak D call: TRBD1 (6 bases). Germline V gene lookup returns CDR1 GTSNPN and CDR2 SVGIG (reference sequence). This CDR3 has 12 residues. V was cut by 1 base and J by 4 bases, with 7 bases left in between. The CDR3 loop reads CAWSGGGYGYTF. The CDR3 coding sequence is TGTGCCTGGAGTGGAGGGGGCTATGGCTACACCTTC.

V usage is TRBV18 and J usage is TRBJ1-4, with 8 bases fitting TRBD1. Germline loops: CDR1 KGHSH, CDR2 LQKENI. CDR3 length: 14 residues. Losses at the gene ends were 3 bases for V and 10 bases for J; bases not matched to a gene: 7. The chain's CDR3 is CASSPFQGAGKLFF. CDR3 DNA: TGTGCCAGCTCACCGTTTCAGGGGGCGGGAAAACTGTTTTTT.

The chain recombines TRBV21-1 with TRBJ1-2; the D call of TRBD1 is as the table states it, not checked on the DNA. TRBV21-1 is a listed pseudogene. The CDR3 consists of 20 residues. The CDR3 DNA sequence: TGTGCCAGCAGCAAAGCTAGACAGAGATTGAGTCCAGAATTTTACTATGGCTACACCTTC. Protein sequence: CASSKARQRLSPEFYYGYTF.

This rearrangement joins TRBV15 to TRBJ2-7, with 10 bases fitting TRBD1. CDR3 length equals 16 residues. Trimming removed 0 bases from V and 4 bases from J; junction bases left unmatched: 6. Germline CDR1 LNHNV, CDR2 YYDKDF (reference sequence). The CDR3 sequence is CATSRDWDRGRYEQYF. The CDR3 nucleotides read TGTGCCACCAGCAGAGATTGGGACAGGGGTCGTTACGAGCAGTACTTC.

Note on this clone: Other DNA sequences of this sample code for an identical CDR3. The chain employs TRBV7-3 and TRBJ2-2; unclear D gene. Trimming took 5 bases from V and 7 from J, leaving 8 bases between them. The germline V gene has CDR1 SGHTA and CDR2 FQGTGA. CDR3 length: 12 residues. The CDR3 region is CASSPPGGELFF. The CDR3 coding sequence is TGTGCCAGCAGCCCCCCCGGCGGGGAGCTGTTTTTT.

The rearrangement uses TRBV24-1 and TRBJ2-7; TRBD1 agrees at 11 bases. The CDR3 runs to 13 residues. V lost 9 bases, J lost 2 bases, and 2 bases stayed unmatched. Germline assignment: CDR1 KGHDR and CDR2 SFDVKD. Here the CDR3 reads CATGTGGTYEQYF. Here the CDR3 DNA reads TGTGCCACCGGGACAGGGGGTACCTACGAGCAGTACTTC.

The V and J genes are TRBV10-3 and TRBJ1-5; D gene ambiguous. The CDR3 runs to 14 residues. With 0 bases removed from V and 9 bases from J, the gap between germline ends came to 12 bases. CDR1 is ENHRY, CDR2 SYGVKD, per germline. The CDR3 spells CAISESRSGRPQHF. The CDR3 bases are TGTGCCATCAGTGAGTCGAGGTCGGGGAGGCCCCAGCATTTT.

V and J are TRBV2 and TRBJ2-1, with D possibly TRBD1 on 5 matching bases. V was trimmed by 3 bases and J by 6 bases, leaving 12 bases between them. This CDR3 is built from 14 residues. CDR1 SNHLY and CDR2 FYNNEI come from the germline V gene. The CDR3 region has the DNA TGTGCCAGCAGTGAGGTCAGGGTCGGCAATGAGCAGTTCTTC. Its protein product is CASSEVRVGNEQFF.

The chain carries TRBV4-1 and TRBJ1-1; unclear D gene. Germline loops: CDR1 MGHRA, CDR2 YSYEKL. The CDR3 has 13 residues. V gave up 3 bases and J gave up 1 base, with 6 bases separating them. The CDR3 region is CASSQIQNTEAFF. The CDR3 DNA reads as TGCGCCAGCAGCCAGATACAGAACACTGAAGCTTTCTTT.

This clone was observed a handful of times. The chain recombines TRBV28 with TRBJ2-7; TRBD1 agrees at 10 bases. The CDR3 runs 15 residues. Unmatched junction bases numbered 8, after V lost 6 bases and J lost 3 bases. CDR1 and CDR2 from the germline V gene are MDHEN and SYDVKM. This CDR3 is CASRRRDRGFYEQYF. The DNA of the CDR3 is TGTGCCAGCAGACGAAGGGACAGGGGTTTCTACGAGCAGTACTTC. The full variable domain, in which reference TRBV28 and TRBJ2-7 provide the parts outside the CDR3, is DVKVTQSSRYLVKRTGEKVFLECVQDMDHENMFWYRQDPGLGLRLIYFSYDVKMKEKGDIPEGYSVSREKKERFSLILESASTNQTSMYLCASRRRDRGFYEQYFGPGTRLTVT.

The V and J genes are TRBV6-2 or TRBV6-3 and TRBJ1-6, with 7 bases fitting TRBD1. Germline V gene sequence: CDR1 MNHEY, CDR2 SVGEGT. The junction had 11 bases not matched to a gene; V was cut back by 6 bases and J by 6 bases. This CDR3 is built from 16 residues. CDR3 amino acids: CASSPTSRDSNSPLHF. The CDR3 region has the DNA TGTGCCAGCAGCCCTACTTCCCGGGACAGTAATTCACCCCTCCACTTT.

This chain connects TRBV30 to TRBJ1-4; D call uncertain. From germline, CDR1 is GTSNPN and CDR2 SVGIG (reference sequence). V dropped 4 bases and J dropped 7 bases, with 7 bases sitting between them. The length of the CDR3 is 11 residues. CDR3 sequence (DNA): TGTGCCTGGAAGAGGGTTGAAAAACTGTTTTTT. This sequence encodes CAWKRVEKLFF.

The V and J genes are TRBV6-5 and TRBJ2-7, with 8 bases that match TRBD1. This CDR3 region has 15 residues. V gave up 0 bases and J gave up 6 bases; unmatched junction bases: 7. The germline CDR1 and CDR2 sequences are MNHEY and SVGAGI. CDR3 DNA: TGTGCCAGCAGTTACTCAAGGACAGGGTCAAGCGAGCAGTACTTC. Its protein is CASSYSRTGSSEQYF.

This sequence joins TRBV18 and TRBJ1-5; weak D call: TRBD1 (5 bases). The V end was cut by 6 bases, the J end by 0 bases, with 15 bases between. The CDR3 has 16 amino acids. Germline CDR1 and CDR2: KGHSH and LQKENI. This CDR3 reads CASSVGGISSNQPQHF. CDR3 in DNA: TGTGCCAGCTCGGTCGGGGGGATTAGTAGCAATCAGCCCCAGCATTTT.

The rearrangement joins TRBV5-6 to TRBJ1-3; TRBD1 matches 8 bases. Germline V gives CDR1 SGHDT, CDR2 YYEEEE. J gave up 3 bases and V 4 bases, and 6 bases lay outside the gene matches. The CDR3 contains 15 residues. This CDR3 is CASSPSTGDGNTIYF. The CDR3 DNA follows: TGTGCCAGCAGCCCCTCGACAGGGGATGGAAACACCATATATTTT.

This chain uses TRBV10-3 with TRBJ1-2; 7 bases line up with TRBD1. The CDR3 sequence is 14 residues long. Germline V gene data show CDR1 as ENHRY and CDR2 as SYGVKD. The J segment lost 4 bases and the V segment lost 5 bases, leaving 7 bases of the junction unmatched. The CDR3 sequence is CAISTLTGSYGYTF. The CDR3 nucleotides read TGTGCCATCAGTACGCTGACAGGGTCCTATGGCTACACCTTC.

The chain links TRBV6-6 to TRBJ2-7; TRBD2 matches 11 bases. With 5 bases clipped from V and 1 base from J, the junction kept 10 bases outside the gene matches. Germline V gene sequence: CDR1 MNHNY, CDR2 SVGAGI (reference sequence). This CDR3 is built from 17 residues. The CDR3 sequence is CASSPALAGGLSYEQYF. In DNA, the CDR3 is TGTGCCAGCAGTCCCGCTCTAGCGGGGGGTCTTTCCTACGAGCAGTACTTC.

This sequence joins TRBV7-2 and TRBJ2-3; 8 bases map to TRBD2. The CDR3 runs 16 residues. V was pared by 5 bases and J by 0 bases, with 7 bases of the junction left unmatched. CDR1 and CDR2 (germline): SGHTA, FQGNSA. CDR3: CASSILADPSTDTQYF. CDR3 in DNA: TGTGCCAGCAGCATACTAGCGGACCCTAGCACAGATACGCAGTATTTT.

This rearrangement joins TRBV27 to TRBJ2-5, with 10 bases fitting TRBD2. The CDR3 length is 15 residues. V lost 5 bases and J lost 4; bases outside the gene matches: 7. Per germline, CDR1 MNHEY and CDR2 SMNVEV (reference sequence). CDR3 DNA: TGTGCCAGCAGTACCCGGACTAGCGGAAGAGAGACCCAGTACTTC. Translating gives CASSTRTSGRETQYF.

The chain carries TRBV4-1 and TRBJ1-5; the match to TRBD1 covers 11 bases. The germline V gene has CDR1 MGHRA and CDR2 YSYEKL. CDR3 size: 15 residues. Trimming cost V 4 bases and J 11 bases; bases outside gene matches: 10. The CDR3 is CASSPDRGLGQAQHF. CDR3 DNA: TGCGCCAGCAGCCCGGACAGGGGGCTTGGGCAGGCCCAGCATTTT.

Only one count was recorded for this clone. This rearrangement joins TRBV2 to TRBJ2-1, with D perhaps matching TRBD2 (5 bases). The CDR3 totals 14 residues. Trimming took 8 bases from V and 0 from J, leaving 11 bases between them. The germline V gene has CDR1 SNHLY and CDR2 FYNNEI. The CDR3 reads CASAGLDSYNEQFF. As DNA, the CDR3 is TGTGCCAGCGCCGGACTGGACTCCTACAATGAGCAGTTCTTC.

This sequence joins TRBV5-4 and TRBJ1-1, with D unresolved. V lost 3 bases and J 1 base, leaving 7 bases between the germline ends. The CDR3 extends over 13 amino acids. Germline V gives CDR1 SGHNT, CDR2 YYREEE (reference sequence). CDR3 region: CASSSIPNTEAFF. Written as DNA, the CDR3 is TGTGCCAGCAGCTCCATTCCGAACACTGAAGCTTTCTTT.

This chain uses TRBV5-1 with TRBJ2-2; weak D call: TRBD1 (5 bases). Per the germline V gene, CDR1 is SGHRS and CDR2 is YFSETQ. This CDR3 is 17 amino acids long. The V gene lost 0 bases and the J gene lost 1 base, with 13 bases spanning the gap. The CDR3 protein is CASSLGQILLNTGELFF. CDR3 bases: TGCGCCAGCAGCTTGGGACAGATTCTTCTGAACACCGGGGAGCTGTTTTTT.